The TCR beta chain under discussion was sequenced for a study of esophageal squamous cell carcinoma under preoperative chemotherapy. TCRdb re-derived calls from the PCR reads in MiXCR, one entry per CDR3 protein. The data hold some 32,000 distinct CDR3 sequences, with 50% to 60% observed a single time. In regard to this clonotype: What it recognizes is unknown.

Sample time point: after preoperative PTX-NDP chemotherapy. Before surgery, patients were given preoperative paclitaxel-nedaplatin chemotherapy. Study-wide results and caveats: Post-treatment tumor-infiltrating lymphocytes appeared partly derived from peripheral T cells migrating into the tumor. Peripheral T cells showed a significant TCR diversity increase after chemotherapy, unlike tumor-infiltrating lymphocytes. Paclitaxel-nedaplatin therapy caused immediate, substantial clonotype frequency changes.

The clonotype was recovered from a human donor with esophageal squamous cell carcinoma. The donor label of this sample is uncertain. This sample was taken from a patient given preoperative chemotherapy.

The DNA for the CDR3 is TGTGCCAGCAGCGTCACGAGGGGGGCAGGCAAAGACACGCAGTATTTT. It codes for CASSVTRGAGKDTQYF. The J gene is TRBJ2-3, the V gene TRBV7-8; D is possibly TRBD1 or TRBD2 (6 bases each). Trimming took off 5 bases at V and 9 bases at J, with 24 bases between the two ends. Germline CDR1 and CDR2: SGHVS and FQNEAQ. CDR3 length: 16 amino acids.